The rows below give T cell receptor beta chains drawn from one sample of a study of Siglec-9 on CD8 T cells in melanoma. Profiling relied on immunoSEQ multiplex PCR, and the TCRdb table lists in-frame clones only, not all of them. The data hold tens of thousands of clones, with 80% observed a single time. Specimen: Siglec-9- CD8+ T cells sorted from blood. The receptors derive from a human donor in good health. CDR3s include the opening cysteine and the closing phenylalanine or tryptophan. D genes are given only for firm matches. Size is stated for part of the rows, as once, few or many counts, or as a class when the clone is expanded.

CDR3: CASSRQGATDTQYF; DNA: TGCGCCAGCAGTCGACAGGGGGCAACAGATACGCAGTATTTT; D: TRBD1; J: TRBJ2-3; V: TRBV10-1; size: NA
CDR3: CASSLSGGTGGEQYF; DNA: TGTGCCAGCAGTTTATCGGGCGGGACAGGGGGCGAGCAGTACTTC; D: TRBD1; J: TRBJ2-7; V: TRBV27; size: medium-sized
CDR3: CASSHVGSQETQYF; DNA: TGTGCCAGCAGCCACGTGGGAAGCCAAGAGACCCAGTACTTC; D: NA; J: TRBJ2-5; V: TRBV7-3; size: NA
CDR3: CASSAGRYTGELFF; DNA: TGTGCCAGCAGCGCCGGGCGGTATACCGGGGAGCTGTTTTTT; D: NA; J: TRBJ2-2; V: TRBV2; size: NA
CDR3: CASSVAFRPLLDGELFF; DNA: TGTGCCAGCAGCGTAGCTTTTCGCCCCTTACTTGACGGGGAGCTGTTTTTT; D: NA; J: TRBJ2-2; V: TRBV9; size: NA
CDR3: CASSSTGGGNYGYTF; DNA: TGTGCCAGCAGCTCGACAGGGGGCGGGAACTATGGCTACACCTTC; D: TRBD1; J: TRBJ1-2; V: TRBV28; size: NA
CDR3: CASSFTGAGEAFF; DNA: TGTGCCAGCAGTTTTACAGGGGCCGGTGAAGCTTTCTTT; D: TRBD1; J: TRBJ1-1; V: TRBV6-1; size: NA
CDR3: CASSVGGGTETQYF; DNA: TGTGCCAGCAGCGTAGGCGGGGGTACAGAGACCCAGTACTTC; D: TRBD2; J: TRBJ2-5; V: TRBV9; size: NA
CDR3: CSVRDITTASSYNEQFF; DNA: TGCAGCGTGCGGGACATTACAACCGCCAGCTCCTACAATGAGCAGTTCTTC; D: NA; J: TRBJ2-1; V: TRBV29-1; size: NA
CDR3: CASRKGQLNEKLFF; DNA: TGTGCCAGCAGAAAGGGACAGCTAAATGAAAAACTGTTTTTT; D: TRBD1; J: TRBJ1-4; V: TRBV6-1; size: NA
CDR3: CASSQLLLGGYTF; DNA: TGCGCCAGCAGCCAACTACTTCTGGGTGGCTACACCTTC; D: NA; J: TRBJ1-2; V: TRBV4-1; size: NA
CDR3: CASSLLGETDTQYF; DNA: TGTGCCAGCAGTCTCCTCGGGGAAACAGATACGCAGTATTTT; D: NA; J: TRBJ2-3; V: TRBV27; size: NA
CDR3: CASSFRDRGPANEKLFF; DNA: TGTGCCAGCAGTTTCCGGGACAGGGGGCCAGCTAATGAAAAACTGTTTTTT; D: TRBD1; J: TRBJ1-4; V: TRBV27; size: NA
CDR3: CASSQAYVGGTYEQYF; DNA: TGTGCCAGCAGCCAAGCCTACGTCGGGGGAACCTACGAGCAGTACTTC; D: NA; J: TRBJ2-7; V: TRBV4-2; size: few
CDR3: CASSFPGQGLNEQFF; DNA: TGTGCCAGCAGTTTCCCGGGGCAGGGGTTGAATGAGCAGTTCTTC; D: NA; J: TRBJ2-1; V: TRBV28; size: NA
CDR3: CASSPRTSGGPRETQYF; DNA: TGTGCCAGCAGCCCCCGGACTAGCGGGGGGCCCCGAGAGACCCAGTACTTC; D: TRBD2; J: TRBJ2-5; V: TRBV14; size: NA
CDR3: CASSLSGFGYTF; DNA: TGTGCCAGCAGTTTATCAGGGTTTGGCTACACCTTC; D: NA; J: TRBJ1-2; V: TRBV27; size: few